This T cell receptor (beta chain) was captured in a study of tissue T cells after allogeneic stem cell transplantation. Study conclusions and caveats: Across patients, clones rarely overlapped, yet motif clusters were shared tissue-specifically. The study did not identify alloreactive or antigen-specific tissue TCRs, and some clones might be persisting host cells.

TCRdb's copy holds only in-frame clones and misses some; the assay was immunoSEQ multiplex PCR. The sample shows around 10,000 clones, less than 45% of them seen only once. V shed 4 bases and J shed 0 bases, with 10 bases lying between them. The length of the CDR3 is 14 residues. CDR1 and CDR2 from the germline V gene are KGHPV and FQNQEV (reference sequence). The sample's time point: mouse harvest day 7 after allogeneic transplant. Tail vein injection delivered 10^7 T-cell-depleted bone marrow cells and 10^6 splenic CD5+ T cells. Concerning this clone: As yet, its antigen is unknown. Gene names follow the mouse nomenclature. The CDR3 goes on 1 residue after the read ends, and that part is filled in from the germline J gene.

The sequenced material came from skin. V is TRBV26 and J is TRBJ2-7; tentative D call: TRBD1 (6 bases). The source of this sequence is a female BALB/c mouse given C57BL/6 T cells with graft-versus-host disease after an allogeneic hematopoietic cell transplant. CDR3 DNA, as far as it was read: TGTGCCAGCAGTCCCGGGACATTCTCCTATGAACAGTAC. Residues: CASSPGTFSYEQY. The entire CDR3 reads CASSPGTFSYEQYF.